This T cell receptor beta chain was documented in a study of tumor-infiltrating lymphocytes in oesophageal squamous cell carcinoma listed by TCRdb under 2016. Counted from cysteine to phenylalanine, this CDR3 has 17 amino acids. The retained sequence is limited to the CDR3, 51 bases, with the frame set at the first base. From a lookup of the germline V gene (reference sequence), CDR1 and CDR2 are SEHNR and FQNEAQ. As regards this clonotype: Its antigen is unknown. Its ends do not fully match the called genes, so a read error is possible.

The method behind the library was PCR. Sequencing was carried out with an Illumina HiSeq 2000. TCRdb trimmed public reads at Q25 via fastp, called clones via MiXCR and kept in-frame beta chains. Entries that share a CDR3 protein sequence are merged under the most common genes and DNA. A total of about 23,000 distinct CDR3 sequences appear in this sample, 38% of them only once. The ten largest clones take up under 30% of the sample. The rearranged segments are TRBV7-9 and TRBJ1-6; the D gene is unclear. This clonotype was obtained from a male donor with esophageal squamous cell carcinoma. The material sequenced was esophageal tumor tissue. The CDR3 corresponds to CASSLESGRTRTSPLHF. The nucleotide sequence reads as follows: TGTGCCAGCAGCTTAGAGTCGGGCAGGACGAGAACGTCACCCCTCCACTTC.